The 25 T cell receptor beta chains given below trace back to one sample, sequenced in a study of vaccination effects on CD4 cells after COVID-19. It was after nine to ten days of culture that CD4+ T cells were isolated. Two-dose BNT162b2 or mRNA-1273 vaccination was given to participants. Antigen specificity for these receptors is unknown. The table came from immunoSEQ multiplex PCR; TCRdb's copy has only in-frame clones and leaves some out. The sample consists of 43,000 or so clones, approximately 70% of them appearing once. The specimen comprised CD4+ T cells from PBMCs cultured without peptide, sampled after COVID-19 vaccination. These receptors were obtained from a human donor who received a COVID-19 vaccine.

The V call is TRBV6-5, the J call TRBJ1-2, with unresolved D. Germline CDR1 is MNHEY and CDR2 is SVGAGI. Trimming pared 5 bases from V and 1 base from J, leaving 5 bases between. The CDR3 extends over 12 amino acids. The CDR3 loop reads CASSQSNYGYTF. CDR3 sequence (DNA): TGTGCCAGCAGTCAGAGTAACTATGGCTACACCTTC.

The chain carries TRBV29-1 and TRBJ1-2; no definite D call. Germline CDR1 and CDR2: SQVTM and ANQGSEA. Trimming removed 2 bases from V and 2 bases from J, with 9 bases in between. This CDR3 spans 13 amino acids. CDR3: CSVEPGQNYGYTF. CDR3 coding DNA: TGCAGCGTTGAACCTGGCCAGAACTATGGCTACACCTTC.

This clone is a singleton in its sample. CDR3 sequence: CASSSRREGRGEQFF. CDR3 in DNA: TGTGCCAGCAGCTCAAGACGGGAGGGCCGCGGTGAGCAGTTCTTC. This chain uses TRBV7-9 with TRBJ2-1, with 8 bases identical to TRBD2. V shed 4 bases, J shed 9 bases, and the junction held 11 bases outside the gene matches. The germline V gene encodes CDR1 SEHNR and CDR2 FQNEAQ (reference sequence). This CDR3 contains 15 residues.

The chain recombines TRBV18 with TRBJ1-3; TRBD1 is a possible D gene (6 bases). This CDR3 has 14 amino acids. V was shortened by 5 bases and J by 0 bases, with 8 bases between the two germline ends. Germline-derived CDR1 and CDR2 are KGHSH and LQKENI. CDR3: CASSADSSGNTIYF. CDR3 nucleotides: TGTGCCAGCTCAGCGGACAGCTCTGGAAACACCATATATTTT.

This clone was counted a few times. The chain uses TRBV9 and TRBJ1-1; D is uncertain. The V and J ends lost 1 base and 0 bases respectively, with 4 bases between them. Looked up from germline, CDR1 is SGDLS and CDR2 is YYNGEE. The CDR3 is made up of 13 amino acids. CDR3 sequence: CASSVSVNTEAFF. The CDR3, as DNA: TGTGCCAGCAGCGTATCGGTGAACACTGAAGCTTTCTTT.

Only one count was recorded for this clone. CDR3 coding DNA: TGCGCCAGCAGCTTGGGACTAGCGGGGGGGCGATACTCCTACAATGAGCAGTTCTTC. Translating gives CASSLGLAGGRYSYNEQFF. The V gene is TRBV5-1, the J gene TRBJ2-1, with 14 bases identical to TRBD2. CDR1 is SGHRS, CDR2 YFSETQ, per germline. This CDR3 contains 19 residues. Unmatched junction bases numbered 5, after V lost 0 bases and J lost 0 bases.

The chain uses TRBV19 and TRBJ2-4, with TRBD2 identical over 13 bases. V lost 4 bases and J lost 0; bases outside the gene matches: 6. This CDR3 has 18 amino acids. The germline CDR1 and CDR2 sequences are LNHDA and SQIVND (reference sequence). CDR3: CASSSRLAGGRAKNIQYF. The CDR3 nucleotides read TGTGCCAGTAGTAGCCGACTAGCGGGGGGTAGAGCCAAAAACATTCAGTACTTC.

The chain carries TRBV24-1 and TRBJ2-7; D remains unclear. The germline CDR1 and CDR2 sequences are KGHDR and SFDVKD. This CDR3 has 11 amino acids. Trimming left V 4 bases short and J 3 bases short, with 3 bases between. The CDR3: CATSDNYEQYF. The CDR3 region has the DNA TGTGCCACCAGTGACAACTACGAGCAGTACTTC.

J is TRBJ2-7 and V is TRBV4-1, with TRBD1 as a possible D gene (6 bases). The ends were cut back, 6 bases at V and 0 bases at J, with 15 bases in the middle. The CDR3 is 15 residues long. Germline CDR1 is MGHRA and CDR2 is YSYEKL. The CDR3 sequence is CASRRDTGSSYEQYF. CDR3 nucleotides: TGCGCCAGCAGACGAGACACAGGGTCCTCCTACGAGCAGTACTTC.

This chain connects TRBV10-3 to TRBJ1-3; no firm D call. From germline, CDR1 is ENHRY and CDR2 SYGVKD. The CDR3 runs to 12 residues. V was cut by 2 bases and J by 6 bases, with 5 bases left in between. Written as DNA, the CDR3 is TGTGCCATCAGTGAGCAGTCAAACACCATATATTTT. Translated: CAISEQSNTIYF.

The V call is TRBV5-1, the J call TRBJ1-4; 9 nucleotides match TRBD1. The CDR3 contains 14 residues. V was pared by 0 bases and J by 8 bases, with 2 bases of the junction left unmatched. The germline gives CDR1 SGHRS, CDR2 YFSETQ. This CDR3 reads CASSLGQGGEKLFF. DNA of the CDR3: TGCGCCAGCAGCTTGGGACAGGGGGGCGAAAAACTGTTTTTT.

V gene TRBV18 combines with J gene TRBJ2-1, with a tentative D call TRBD1 (6 bases). The germline CDR1 and CDR2 sequences are KGHSH and LQKENI. Trimming pared 1 base from V and 8 bases from J, leaving 9 bases between. This CDR3 region has 13 residues. This CDR3 is CASSPRGRDEQFF. CDR3 bases: TGTGCCAGCTCACCACGGGGGCGCGATGAGCAGTTCTTC.

In its sample, this clone was seen a few times. The chain recombines TRBV2 with TRBJ1-1, with 10 bases identical to TRBD1. From germline, CDR1 is SNHLY and CDR2 FYNNEI. The junction had 8 bases not matched to a gene; V was cut back by 11 bases and J by 5 bases. CDR3 length: 13 residues. Written as DNA, the CDR3 is TGTGCCGAGACAGGGGGCAGGGAGACTGAAGCTTTCTTT. The encoded protein is CAETGGRETEAFF.

V is TRBV19 and J is TRBJ1-4, with TRBD1 matching over 7 bases. J was trimmed by 7 bases and V by 5 bases; bases with no gene match: 10. The germline V gene has CDR1 LNHDA and CDR2 SQIVND (reference sequence). The CDR3 contains 15 residues. DNA for the CDR3: TGTGCCAGTAGTTATGGACAGGAACGCGGTGAAAAACTGTTTTTT. Amino acid sequence: CASSYGQERGEKLFF.

This rearrangement joins TRBV7-9 to TRBJ1-2; D is perhaps TRBD1 (5 bases). Germline V gene data show CDR1 as SEHNR and CDR2 as FQNEAQ (reference sequence). This CDR3 spans 14 amino acids. Trimming pared 1 base from V and 6 bases from J, leaving 12 bases between. CDR3 nucleotides: TGTGCCAGCAGCTTAGGGTCCGAGGGACATGGCTACACCTTC. Translating gives CASSLGSEGHGYTF.

This chain links TRBV29-1 with TRBJ1-2, with TRBD1 matching 7 bases. Germline CDR1 SQVTM, CDR2 ANQGSEA. After removal of 3 bases from V and 3 bases from J, the junction contained 1 base not matched to a gene. The CDR3 sequence is 12 residues long. CDR3 DNA sequence: TGCAGCGTTGACCAGGGGGACTATGGCTACACCTTC. It translates to CSVDQGDYGYTF.

The chain combines TRBV7-9 with TRBJ1-2; a possible D gene is TRBD1 (6 bases). Trimming stripped 1 base from V and 4 bases from J, with 13 bases between. Germline V gene lookup returns CDR1 SEHNR and CDR2 FQNEAQ (reference sequence). The CDR3 runs 15 residues. The CDR3: CASSLGIAGAYGYTF. CDR3 nucleotide sequence: TGTGCCAGCAGCTTAGGGATTGCAGGGGCCTATGGCTACACCTTC. Full variable domain (missing parts from reference TRBV7-9 and TRBJ1-2): DTGVSQNPRHKITKRGQNVTFRCDPISEHNRLYWYRQTLGQGPEFLTYFQNEAQLEKSRLLSDRFSAERPKGSFSTLEIQRTEQGDSAMYLCASSLGIAGAYGYTFGSGTRLTVV.

The chain uses TRBV30 and TRBJ1-2; D possibly corresponds to TRBD1 (5 bases). In germline, CDR1 is GTSNPN, CDR2 SVGIG (reference sequence). With 8 bases removed from V and 1 base from J, the gap between germline ends came to 14 bases. The CDR3 spans 13 residues. CDR3 nucleotide sequence: TGTGCCGCCTCGGCAGGGAATAACTATGGCTACACCTTC. This sequence encodes CAASAGNNYGYTF. Based on the CDR3 plus reference TRBV30 and TRBJ1-2, the full variable domain is SQTIHQWPATLVQPVGSPLSLECTVEGTSNPNLYWYRQAAGRGLQLLFYSVGIGQISSEVPQNLSASRPQDRQFILSSKKLLLSDSGFYLCAASAGNNYGYTFGSGTRLTVV.

This clone has a handful of counts. V gene TRBV11-2 combines with J gene TRBJ2-7, with TRBD2 identical over 10 bases. Germline CDR1 SGHAT, CDR2 FQNNGV. The CDR3 covers 16 residues. The trim removed 4 bases at V and 5 bases at J, leaving 11 bases unmatched. As DNA, the CDR3 is TGTGCCAGCAGCTCCCTACTAGCGGGATGGCGGGACGAGCAGTACTTC. The encoded protein is CASSSLLAGWRDEQYF.

The CDR3 DNA sequence: TGTGCCAGCAGTCGAAACCGGAAGTCCGGGGCCCAGGGCTCCTACGAGCAGTACTTC. Amino acid sequence: CASSRNRKSGAQGSYEQYF. The chain links TRBV6-6 to TRBJ2-7; D possibly matches TRBD1 or TRBD2 (5 bases each). The CDR3 runs 19 residues. Germline CDR1 reads MNHNY; CDR2 reads SVGAGI (reference sequence). Trimming took 5 bases from V and 0 from J, leaving 26 bases between them.

V is TRBV7-6 and J is TRBJ2-1; D might be TRBD1 (7 bases). Per germline, CDR1 SGHVS and CDR2 FNYEAQ. V was pared by 5 bases and J by 6 bases, with 17 bases between. The CDR3 is 15 residues long. CDR3 protein: CASSRRGGQVNEQFF. DNA of the CDR3: TGTGCCAGCAGCCGTAGGGGAGGACAGGTCAATGAGCAGTTCTTC.

The chain combines TRBV11-2 with TRBJ1-2; perhaps TRBD1 as D (5 bases). Germline CDR1 SGHAT, CDR2 FQNNGV. The CDR3 has 15 residues. The germline V and J ends were trimmed by 3 bases and 5 bases, with 16 bases remaining between them. In nucleotides, the CDR3 is TGTGCCAGCAGCTTTGGGACGGACACCCGATATGGCTACACCTTC. Protein: CASSFGTDTRYGYTF. The whole variable domain, remainder taken from reference TRBV11-2 and TRBJ1-2, is EAGVAQSPRYKIIEKRQSVAFWCNPISGHATLYWYQQILGQGPKLLIQFQNNGVVDDSQLPKDRFSAERLKGVDSTLKIQPAKLEDSAVYLCASSFGTDTRYGYTFGSGTRLTVV.

V is TRBV19 and J is TRBJ2-7; no reliable D call. Trimming removed 0 bases at V and 2 bases at J, with 5 bases between. Germline V gene sequence: CDR1 LNHDA, CDR2 SQIVND (reference sequence). The CDR3 runs 13 residues. The CDR3 sequence: CASSIEETYEQYF. Written as DNA, the CDR3 is TGTGCCAGTAGTATAGAGGAAACCTACGAGCAGTACTTC.

The chain joins TRBV7-7 to TRBJ1-6; D gene uncertain. The length of the CDR3 is 16 residues. V was pared by 3 bases and J by 10 bases, with 19 bases between. Germline V lookup: CDR1 SSHAT, CDR2 FNYEAQ (reference sequence). CDR3 loop: CASSFPPSDPKSPLHF. The CDR3 DNA reads as TGTGCCAGCAGCTTCCCCCCGTCGGACCCAAAGTCACCCCTCCACTTT. The full variable domain, with the rest looked up from reference TRBV7-7 and TRBJ1-6, is GAGVSQSPRYKVTKRGQDVTLRCDPISSHATLYWYQQALGQGPEFLTYFNYEAQPDKSGLPSDRFSAERPEGSISTLTIQRTEQRDSAMYRCASSFPPSDPKSPLHFGNGTRLTVT.

CDR3 in amino acids: CASSPSSYNEQFF. CDR3 nucleotides: TGTGCCAGCTCACCGAGCTCCTACAATGAGCAGTTCTTC. The V call is TRBV11-3, the J call TRBJ2-1; D gene unclear. The CDR3 covers 13 residues. Trimming shortened V by 8 bases and J by 0 bases, and 8 bases separated the two germline ends. Germline lookup yields CDR1 SGHNT and CDR2 YENEEA. Full variable domain (missing parts from reference TRBV11-3 and TRBJ2-1): EAGVVQSPRYKIIEKKQPVAFWCNPISGHNTLYWYLQNLGQGPELLIRYENEEAVDDSQLPKDRFSAERLKGVDSTLKIQPAELGDSAVYLCASSPSSYNEQFFGPGTRLTVL.